This TCR beta chain is drawn from a study of regulatory T cells in long-lasting Graves disease (dated by TCRdb to 2020 to 2022). About the full investigation: Newly diagnosed Graves' disease patients had taken antithyroid drugs for less than 3 months. The study was registered as a clinical trial and conducted in China. A total of some 33 samples were covered by TCR sequencing, comprising roughly 13 persistent and 20 or so newly diagnosed Graves' disease patients. Peripheral blood TCR sequencing and RNA sequencing compared persistent Graves' disease patients with newly diagnosed Graves' disease patients. Overall study outcomes, separate from this receptor: Compared with newly diagnosed patients, patients with persistent Graves' disease had lower TCR Shannon entropy and fewer highly expanded clones, which suggests clonal expansion. The study examined only peripheral blood because the primary lesion, thyroid tissue, could not be accessed. TRBV28, TRBJ1-2 and TRBJ2-5 were preferentially used in persistent disease, while TRBV20-1 and TRBJ2-1 were favored in newly diagnosed disease. The authors acknowledged the small sample size as a limitation that may reduce accuracy. Persistent patients shared more public clonotypes among themselves (around 2,700) than newly diagnosed patients did (more than 850). Sequencing and analysis were limited to the TCR beta chain.

In the case of this clonotype: Its recognized antigen is unknown. Base qualities are not at hand, and no much larger clone is one base apart.

The time point label here, explained by the study, means: newly diagnosed GD, antithyroid drugs for less than 3 months. For both TCR sequencing and RNA sequencing, RNA was extracted from PBMCs using TRIzol. The diagnosis of Graves' disease followed American Thyroid Association guidelines. Patients were recruited from an endocrinology department in Xi'an, China. Each patient gave 8.5 to 9.5 milliliters of peripheral blood, collected in an EDTA anticoagulant tube. PBMCs were isolated by Ficoll Paque Plus density gradient separation without further T cell sorting. An Agilent 2100 Bioanalyzer and agarose gel were used to check RNA quality, while a NanoDrop 2000 measured RNA concentration. V sheds 5 bases and J sheds 5 bases, leaving 12 bases between their ends. Including cysteine and phenylalanine, the CDR3 has 14 amino acids. Only the CDR3 portion is preserved as DNA: 42 bases, with reading frame beginning at the first base. CDR1 and CDR2, per the germline V gene (reference sequence), are LGHDT and YNNKEL.

Receptor amplification or capture employed multiplex PCR. These reads were obtained on an Illumina HiSeq 4000. TCR beta libraries were built with iRepertoire HTBI primers and Arm-PCR amplification of CDR3 regions. Gel purification was performed on PCR products prior to sequencing. On the study's bioinformatics: Gene usage analysis of CDR3 amino acid clonotypes used the 50 to 70 TRBV and about 13 TRBJ segments found across samples. Filtered high-quality paired reads were merged into contigs using COPE and FqMerger. BLAST was used to align contigs to IMGT TRBV, TRBD and TRBJ reference genes, and CDR3 was defined according to IMGT. Highly expanded clones were defined as clonotypes with a frequency above 0.1%. Shannon entropy was used to measure repertoire diversity, and the Gini coefficient was used to measure V-J evenness. Clonotypes shared by more than one individual were considered public. TCRdb applied fastp at Q25 and MiXCR to the public reads, then kept only in-frame beta chains. Each CDR3 protein appears once, grouped with its most common genes and DNA. These V and J calls are TCRdb output, not the study's own analysis. The sample yields 450,000 to 500,000 distinct CDR3 sequences; roughly 15% were counted once. More than 10% of the sample rests with the top ten.

This sample also belongs to another study, concerning T cells in Graves' hyperthyroidism and ophthalmopathy. As described in the second report: Stable Graves' hyperthyroidism was defined as no progression to ophthalmopathy during 18 months of follow-up. The hyperthyroidism patients were between 18 and 65 years old and newly diagnosed, with a disease duration of less than 2 months. Any patient with an uncontrolled infection, another autoimmune disease, pregnancy or lactation was excluded. Clinical symptoms, serum thyroxine and TRAb, thyroid ultrasound, and orbital computed tomography formed the basis for the diagnoses. The TCR CDR3 was subjected to a first round of RT-PCR using the HTBI primer set and the Qiagen OneStep RT-PCR kit. Blood samples also contained most of the expanded thyroid clonotypes (frequency above 0.001), which suggests that blood repertoires may reflect thyroid immune responses. A 13 V-J signature model separated ophthalmopathy from stable hyperthyroidism, with around 91% sensitivity and around 84% specificity in cross-validation and 80%/75% in testing. During validation, the model predicted progression to ophthalmopathy a median of approximately 6 months ahead of onset, with more than 60% sensitivity and less than 85% specificity. To identify distinguishing TCR V-J signatures, a discovery cohort of about 100 patients was used, comprising 43 with Graves' ophthalmopathy and 57 with stable Graves' hyperthyroidism. Prospective prediction of ophthalmopathy was tested in an independent validation cohort of under 20 hyperthyroidism patients and approximately 17 patients who later progressed to ophthalmopathy. For training and testing, the roughly 93 patients in the discovery cohort were randomly divided in a 7:3 ratio. Thyroid tissue and blood T-cell repertoires from several Graves' hyperthyroidism patients were also compared in the study. After sampling, hyperthyroidism patients received methimazole starting at 30 mg daily, and ophthalmopathy patients received high-dose intravenous methylprednisolone. Libraries were constructed in a second round of multiplex PCR, after which size selection and purification were carried out. Libraries were sequenced paired-end with 100 bp reads on an Illumina HiSeq2000. Raw data were processed with SOAPnuke, discarding reads with adapters, uncalled bases, mean Phred below 15, or no exact constant-primer or identifier match. High-quality paired reads were merged using COPE v1.2.5, and each unique nucleotide sequence was defined as a clonotype. Clonotypes were aligned to IMGT TRBV, TRBD and TRBJ reference segments using MiTCR v1.1. The analysis included only V-J combinations with a frequency above 0.0001, which together covered 98% to 99.2% of the repertoires. The TCS score was defined as the ratio of F50 (clonal expansion) to E x V (chaos), calculated using BLOSUM62-based TCRdist between CDR3 peptides within each V-J. Welch's t-statistics and random forest reduced around 520 V-J features to under 15, which were used in a naive Bayes classifier (R e1071). No statistical method was used to fix the sample size in advance, and group allocation was not hidden from the investigators. TCR Vbeta CDR3 sequencing of roughly 140 peripheral blood samples (43 ophthalmopathy, over 70 hyperthyroidism and some 17 progressor patients) is reported in the paper.

This TCR was sampled from a middle-aged man with Graves disease. Donor details come from another sample of the same person, matched by shared clones. The sequence is built from TRBV3-1 and TRBJ2-2, with no confidently assigned D gene. The source material was peripheral blood mononuclear cells (PBMCs), sampled at new diagnosis, from a patient treated with antithyroid drugs. CDR3 protein: CASSLTDLTGELFF. The nucleotides are TGTGCCAGCAGCTTAACAGATCTAACCGGGGAGCTGTTTTTT. Supplemented by the reference TRBV3-1 and TRBJ2-2 proteins around the CDR3, the complete variable domain is DTAVSQTPKYLVTQMGNDKSIKCEQNLGHDTMYWYKQDSKKFLKIMFSYNNKELIINETVPNRFSPKSPDKAHLNLHINSLELGDSAVYFCASSLTDLTGELFFGEGSRLTVL.